This T cell receptor beta chain comes out of a study of molecular identifiers for immune sequencing clone quantification. General study findings and limits: Researchers reportedly could pick up spiked Jurkat TCR RNA from one cell mixed into one million naive cells. Clonotypes topping 20 RNA copies carried over 97% of effector molecules but under 1% of naive ones.

Note on this clonotype: Its antigen is currently unknown. A read error may produce the germline difference seen at one junction end.

CDR3 length equals 15 residues. One entry per CDR3 protein, called by TCRdb with MiXCR from the PCR reads. The sample lists about 330,000 distinct CDR3 sequences; roughly 24% were seen once. The chain employs TRBV5-3 and TRBJ2-7; possibly TRBD1 for D (7 bases). TRBV5-3 is sorted into the ORF group, with uncertain function. This sequence originates from a human donor in good health. Some libraries in this study had Jurkat cell RNA spiked in. Material: naive CD8+ T cells from blood, with Jurkat cell RNA spiked in. Subset in this sample: FACS-sorted CD8+CD4-CCR7+CD45RA+ naive T cells. This chain's CDR3 is CASSLEGRTGLEQYF. CDR3 coding DNA: TGTGCCAGCAGCTTGGAGGGGAGGACAGGATTGGAGCAGTACTTC.